These 24 T cell receptor beta chains were all obtained from the same sample, sequenced in a study of T cell repertoires in ileal Crohn's disease. Repertoires were generated with immunoSEQ multiplex PCR, while TCRdb's copy carries only in-frame clones and drops some. Of 7,000 or so clones listed, around 69% are singletons. This sample's time point: proximal margin of the surgical specimen (macroscopically non-inflamed). The specimen was ileal tissue. These receptors came from an adult with Crohn's disease.

A few counts support this clone. The chain has TRBV28 and TRBJ1-4; TRBD1 is a possible D gene (6 bases). Looked up from germline, CDR1 is MDHEN and CDR2 is SYDVKM. Trimming pared 2 bases from V and 5 bases from J, leaving 12 bases between. This CDR3 has 15 residues. The CDR3 region has the DNA TGTGCCAGCAGTTTAACGGGGGCCCGAAATGAAAAACTGTTTTTT. Its protein is CASSLTGARNEKLFF.

V is TRBV7-9 and J is TRBJ1-4; no firm D call. The CDR3 spans 14 residues. Germline lookup yields CDR1 SEHNR and CDR2 FQNEAQ (reference sequence). V was clipped by 1 base and J by 5 bases, with 8 bases between them. The chain's CDR3 is CASSLGVGNEKLFF. The CDR3, as DNA: TGTGCCAGCAGCTTAGGGGTGGGGAATGAAAAACTGTTTTTT.

The V and J genes are TRBV11-2 and TRBJ1-4; TRBD1 matches 9 bases. V shed 5 bases and J 5 bases; nucleotides not matched to a gene: 6. CDR1 SGHAT and CDR2 FQNNGV come from the germline V gene. The CDR3 runs to 15 residues. CDR3 nucleotides: TGTGCCAGCAGCCCAGGGACAGGGTGGAATGAAAAACTGTTTTTT. Translation gives CASSPGTGWNEKLFF.

This chain uses TRBV6-1 with TRBJ2-1; D gene ambiguous. This CDR3 is built from 15 residues. V was pared by 3 bases and J by 5 bases, with 14 bases between. CDR1 MNHNS and CDR2 SASEGT come from the germline V gene. This chain's CDR3 is CASSETPNHHNEQFF. The DNA for the CDR3 is TGTGCCAGCAGTGAGACGCCTAACCACCACAATGAGCAGTTCTTC.

This chain links TRBV7-3 with TRBJ2-4; D is uncertain. CDR3 length: 17 residues. CDR1 SGHTA and CDR2 FQGTGA come from the germline V gene. Trimming removed 3 bases from V and 0 bases from J, with 15 bases in between. The CDR3 sequence is CASSFWPPKEAKNIQYF. The DNA for the CDR3 is TGTGCCAGCAGCTTCTGGCCCCCCAAGGAAGCCAAAAACATTCAGTACTTC.

The rearrangement joins TRBV4-2 to TRBJ2-6; 8 nucleotides align to TRBD1. The germline CDR1 and CDR2 sequences are LGHNA and YNFKEQ. The junction had 0 bases not matched to a gene; V was cut back by 1 base and J by 1 base. This CDR3 is 16 amino acids long. The CDR3 DNA is TGTGCCAGCAGCCAAGGGACAGGGTCTGGGGCCAACGTCCTGACTTTC. Amino acids: CASSQGTGSGANVLTF.

The chain links TRBV25-1 to TRBJ2-7; D gene ambiguous. CDR1 is MGHDK and CDR2 is SYGVNS in the germline V gene. The V end lost 1 base, the J end lost 1 base, and 5 bases lay between the germline ends. This CDR3 is 13 amino acids long. The CDR3 DNA reads TGTGCCAGCAGTGAATGGGCATCCTACGAGCAGTACTTC. Amino acid sequence: CASSEWASYEQYF.

This clone rates as large. The chain combines TRBV19 with TRBJ2-1; D possibly corresponds to TRBD2 (6 bases). V lost 6 bases and J lost 6, with 15 bases in between. Germline V CDR1 and CDR2: LNHDA, SQIVND (reference sequence). CDR3 length: 14 amino acids. The CDR3 bases are TGTGCCAGTAGCGATAGGTTGGGAGGCAATGAGCAGTTCTTC. It yields the protein CASSDRLGGNEQFF.

The chain has TRBV29-1 and TRBJ2-7, with D maybe TRBD2 (6 bases). The CDR3 runs 14 residues. V lost 2 bases to trimming and J lost 0 bases, with 11 bases between them. Germline V gives CDR1 SQVTM, CDR2 ANQGSEA. The CDR3, as DNA: TGCAGCGTTGAACTAGCGACAAGCTCCTACGAGCAGTACTTC. This translates into CSVELATSSYEQYF.

The chain recombines TRBV19 with TRBJ1-1, with D maybe TRBD1 (6 bases). The CDR3 is made up of 15 amino acids. CDR1 LNHDA and CDR2 SQIVND come from the germline V gene (reference sequence). With 5 bases removed from V and 0 bases from J, the gap between germline ends came to 13 bases. CDR3 amino acids: CASSLRGPMNTEAFF. The CDR3 bases are TGTGCCAGTAGTCTCAGGGGACCCATGAACACTGAAGCTTTCTTT. Using reference TRBV19 and TRBJ1-1 for the parts outside the CDR3, the full variable domain is DGGITQSPKYLFRKEGQNVTLSCEQNLNHDAMYWYRQDPGQGLRLIYYSQIVNDFQKGDIAEGYSVSREKKESFPLTVTSAQKNPTAFYLCASSLRGPMNTEAFFGQGTRLTVV.

The V call is TRBV2, the J call TRBJ2-1; TRBD2 matches 8 bases. After removal of 4 bases from V and 8 bases from J, the junction contained 10 bases not matched to a gene. CDR3 length: 15 amino acids. Germline CDR1 SNHLY, CDR2 FYNNEI. CDR3 sequence: CASSAPGTSNDEQFF. CDR3 sequence (DNA): TGTGCCAGCAGTGCCCCCGGGACTAGTAACGATGAGCAGTTCTTC.

The chain uses TRBV9 and TRBJ2-5; maybe TRBD1 (6 bases). The germline gives CDR1 SGDLS, CDR2 YYNGEE. Trimming took off 5 bases at V and 5 bases at J, with 13 bases between the two ends. This CDR3 is 13 amino acids long. The CDR3 here is CASSNMRGETQYF. CDR3 coding DNA: TGTGCCAGCAGTAACATGAGGGGGGAGACCCAGTACTTC.

CDR3 region: CASSLEASGNKNIQYF. The CDR3 nucleotides read TGTGCCAGCAGCTTAGAAGCTAGCGGGAACAAAAACATTCAGTACTTC. The genes are TRBV7-8 and TRBJ2-4, with TRBD2 matching over 9 bases. The CDR3 is 16 residues long. Unmatched junction bases numbered 4, after V lost 1 base and J lost 3 bases. Germline CDR1 is SGHVS and CDR2 is FQNEAQ.

About this clone itself: Other DNA sequences from this sample encode an identical CDR3 as well. V gene TRBV28 combines with J gene TRBJ1-5, with D hard to call. CDR3 length: 12 residues. Trimming pared 6 bases from V and 3 bases from J, leaving 6 bases between. The germline gives CDR1 MDHEN, CDR2 SYDVKM. CDR3 nucleotides: TGTGCCAGCAGGGGTTCCAATCAGCCCCAGCATTTT. It yields the protein CASRGSNQPQHF. Full variable domain (outside the CDR3, taken from reference TRBV28 and TRBJ1-5): DVKVTQSSRYLVKRTGEKVFLECVQDMDHENMFWYRQDPGLGLRLIYFSYDVKMKEKGDIPEGYSVSREKKERFSLILESASTNQTSMYLCASRGSNQPQHFGDGTRLSIL.

The J gene is TRBJ1-1, the V gene TRBV29-1; D not resolved. This CDR3 has 11 amino acids. With 7 bases removed from V and 3 bases from J, the gap between germline ends came to 9 bases. Germline V gene data show CDR1 as SQVTM and CDR2 as ANQGSEA. CDR3 loop: CSGGGHTEAFF. The CDR3 bases are TGCAGCGGGGGAGGTCACACTGAAGCTTTCTTT.

V is TRBV2 and J is TRBJ2-2; 8 bases match TRBD2. Germline trimming cut 9 bases from V and 2 bases from J; bases unmatched to any gene: 5. The V gene's germline CDR1 is SNHLY and CDR2 FYNNEI. The CDR3 extends over 14 amino acids. The CDR3 DNA follows: TGTGCCAGTAAAGCGGGGGAAAACACCGGGGAGCTGTTTTTT. The encoded protein is CASKAGENTGELFF.

V and J are TRBV5-8 and TRBJ1-5; D ambiguous. V lost 2 bases to trimming and J lost 5 bases, with 8 bases between them. Germline V CDR1 and CDR2: SGHTS, YDEGEE. The CDR3 is 13 residues long. The CDR3 is CASSLDGYQPQHF. CDR3 in DNA: TGTGCCAGCAGCTTAGACGGCTATCAGCCCCAGCATTTT.

The gene calls are TRBV28 and TRBJ1-2; 8 nucleotides align to TRBD1. Germline V gene lookup returns CDR1 MDHEN and CDR2 SYDVKM. The CDR3 has 15 residues. With V trimmed by 4 bases and J by 4 bases, 8 bases remained unmatched. CDR3 in DNA: TGTGCCAGCAGTTCCCCGGACAGGGCGGTCTATGGCTACACCTTC. Protein: CASSSPDRAVYGYTF.

In its sample, this clone was seen a few times. The rearrangement uses TRBV29-1 and TRBJ2-7, with a possible D match to TRBD2 (6 bases). The CDR3 runs to 15 residues. In germline, CDR1 is SQVTM, CDR2 ANQGSEA. Trimming shortened V by 0 bases and J by 3 bases, and 15 bases separated the two germline ends. DNA of the CDR3: TGCAGCGTTGAAGATGGGGGGAGCGCCATCTACGAGCAGTACTTC. Amino acids: CSVEDGGSAIYEQYF.

This chain joins TRBV27 and TRBJ1-1; D gene uncertain. Deletions cut 0 bases from V and 0 bases from J, with 5 bases between. The germline gives CDR1 MNHEY, CDR2 SMNVEV (reference sequence). The CDR3 has 14 amino acids. The DNA for the CDR3 is TGTGCCAGCAGTTTATCCCAATTGAACACTGAAGCTTTCTTT. It translates to CASSLSQLNTEAFF.

This clone was detected once. At one end the junction does not follow the germline gene, possibly because of a read error. The V and J genes are TRBV28 and TRBJ2-7; no firm D call. This CDR3 comprises 12 residues. Germline V CDR1 and CDR2: MDHEN, SYDVKM. The CDR3 DNA follows: TGTGCCAGCAGCCAACCCCTCATTCGTCGGGACTTC. Translating it yields CASSQPLIRRDF.

CDR3 sequence (DNA): TGTGCCAGCAGCTTAGCGCGGGGCCAGGGGCTTGGAAACACCATATATTTT. This translates into CASSLARGQGLGNTIYF. The chain uses TRBV7-9 and TRBJ1-3; D possibly corresponds to TRBD1 (6 bases). There are 17 residues in the CDR3. V lost 0 bases and J lost 3, with 15 bases in between. The germline V gene encodes CDR1 SEHNR and CDR2 FQNEAQ (reference sequence).

This chain uses TRBV2 with TRBJ2-7; D gene uncertain. The CDR3 is 14 residues long. Germline V gene data show CDR1 as SNHLY and CDR2 as FYNNEI. V lost 3 bases, J lost 0 bases, and 9 bases lay in between. The CDR3 protein is CASSDAKYSYEQYF. The CDR3 region has the DNA TGTGCCAGCAGTGATGCCAAATACTCCTACGAGCAGTACTTC.

The chain carries TRBV19 and TRBJ2-2; possibly TRBD1 for D (6 bases). The germline V and J ends were trimmed by 3 bases and 0 bases, with 8 bases remaining between them. This CDR3 spans 15 amino acids. The germline V gene has CDR1 LNHDA and CDR2 SQIVND (reference sequence). The CDR3 reads CASSINRANTGELFF. DNA of the CDR3: TGTGCCAGTAGTATTAACAGGGCGAACACCGGGGAGCTGTTTTTT. Filled out from reference TRBV19 and TRBJ2-2, the complete variable domain reads DGGITQSPKYLFRKEGQNVTLSCEQNLNHDAMYWYRQDPGQGLRLIYYSQIVNDFQKGDIAEGYSVSREKKESFPLTVTSAQKNPTAFYLCASSINRANTGELFFGEGSRLTVL.